These 15 T cell receptor beta chains were all obtained from the same sample, sequenced in a study of T cell repertoires in cytomegalovirus infection. TCRdb reprocessed the reads with MiXCR, giving one entry per CDR3 protein. Of approximately 150,000 distinct CDR3 sequences listed, 17% are singletons. The specimen sequenced was CD8+ T cells from PBMCs. The receptors originated from a human donor in good health (CMV status not recorded). Some clones in this sample may be carry-over from other donors' samples.

The rearrangement joins TRBV13 to TRBJ2-5; D is perhaps TRBD1 (5 bases). The CDR3 runs to 14 residues. V was trimmed by 5 bases and J by 2 bases, leaving 12 bases between them. CDR1 and CDR2 from the germline V gene are PRHDT and FYEKMQ (reference sequence). CDR3 residues: CASSARQLQETQYF. DNA of the CDR3: TGTGCCAGCAGCGCTAGACAGCTGCAAGAGACCCAGTACTTC. The variable domain in full, completed from reference TRBV13 and TRBJ2-5, reads AAGVIQSPRHLIKEKRETATLKCYPIPRHDTVYWYQQGPGQDPQFLISFYEKMQSDKGSIPDRFSAQQFSDYHSELNMSSLELGDSALYFCASSARQLQETQYFGPGTRLLVL.

This chain links TRBV28 with TRBJ2-2; unclear D gene. The V end lost 8 bases, the J end lost 7 bases, and 11 bases lay between the germline ends. Per germline, CDR1 MDHEN and CDR2 SYDVKM. The CDR3 has 12 amino acids. The CDR3 region is CASALEYGELFF. CDR3 bases: TGTGCCAGCGCCCTAGAATACGGGGAGCTGTTTTTT. Combining the CDR3 with reference TRBV28 and TRBJ2-2 gives the whole variable domain DVKVTQSSRYLVKRTGEKVFLECVQDMDHENMFWYRQDPGLGLRLIYFSYDVKMKEKGDIPEGYSVSREKKERFSLILESASTNQTSMYLCASALEYGELFFGEGSRLTVL.

The genes are TRBV11-1 and TRBJ2-7; D not certain. V was clipped by 0 bases and J by 2 bases, with 11 bases between them. This CDR3 spans 15 amino acids. Germline V lookup: CDR1 SGHAT, CDR2 FQDESV (reference sequence). CDR3 sequence (DNA): TGTGCCAGCAGCTTAGCGCGATCCAACGCCTACGAGCAGTACTTC. Translation: CASSLARSNAYEQYF.

This chain connects TRBV6-2 or TRBV6-3 to TRBJ2-5; the D is unclear. CDR1 and CDR2 (germline): MNHEY, SVGEGT. The CDR3 has 13 residues. V was clipped by 3 bases and J by 4 bases, with 9 bases between them. The CDR3 coding sequence is TGTGCCAGCAGTTATGCCCGGACAGAGACCCAGTACTTC. Translation: CASSYARTETQYF.

The chain combines TRBV7-2 with TRBJ2-7; TRBD1 aligns across 8 bases. Germline-derived CDR1 and CDR2 are SGHTA and FQGNSA. V lost 5 bases and J lost 5; bases outside the gene matches: 5. This CDR3 comprises 13 residues. For the CDR3, the DNA is TGTGCCAGCAGCCCCAGGGGGCTCGACGAGCAGTACTTC. Residues: CASSPRGLDEQYF.

This clonotype was picked up a small number of times. The CDR3 region has the DNA TGTGCCAGCAGCCAAAGCGTCTATAACTATGGCTACACCTTC. Protein sequence: CASSQSVYNYGYTF. The chain links TRBV9 to TRBJ1-2; D unresolved. Trimming stripped 4 bases from V and 1 base from J, with 11 bases between. This CDR3 is 14 amino acids long. Germline assignment: CDR1 SGDLS and CDR2 YYNGEE.

In this sample, this clonotype turned up a few times. The rearrangement links TRBV6-2 or TRBV6-3 to TRBJ2-5; D remains ambiguous. The CDR3 loop spans 14 amino acids. The V end was cut by 0 bases, the J end by 6 bases, with 11 bases between. The germline gives CDR1 MNHEY, CDR2 SVGEGT. In nucleotides, the CDR3 is TGTGCCAGCAGTTACTCGGCCTTTTACCAGACCCAGTACTTC. It is translated as CASSYSAFYQTQYF.

This clonotype was counted at least ten times. V and J are TRBV7-8 and TRBJ2-2; 14 nucleotides match TRBD2. Germline V CDR1 and CDR2: SGHVS, FQNEAQ. J gave up 1 base and V 0 bases, and 10 bases lay outside the gene matches. The CDR3 consists of 21 residues. CDR3 region: CASSLAPPGTSGRWNTGELFF. The CDR3 DNA follows: TGTGCCAGCAGCTTAGCGCCTCCCGGGACTAGCGGGAGATGGAACACCGGGGAGCTGTTTTTT.

V usage is TRBV6-6 and J usage is TRBJ2-2; 7 nucleotides match TRBD2. Germline V gives CDR1 MNHNY, CDR2 SVGAGI (reference sequence). The CDR3 runs to 15 residues. The V gene end was trimmed by 6 bases and the J gene end by 5 bases; junction bases not matched to a gene: 9. The CDR3 region is CASSSGGRGTGELFF. CDR3 sequence (DNA): TGTGCCAGCAGCTCAGGCGGGAGAGGGACCGGGGAGCTGTTTTTT.

The chain uses TRBV6-1 and TRBJ2-1; D unclear. Trimming cost V 8 bases and J 11 bases, with 10 bases left between them. The V gene's germline CDR1 is MNHNS and CDR2 SASEGT. The CDR3 is 10 amino acids. The CDR3 DNA is TGTGCCAGCCAGGCCGGCCAGCAGTTCTTC. It codes for CASQAGQQFF.

V is TRBV28 and J is TRBJ2-2; 16 bases fit TRBD2. V lost 4 bases to trimming and J lost 1 base; unmatched junction nucleotides: 9. Germline V gene data show CDR1 as MDHEN and CDR2 as SYDVKM. The CDR3 loop spans 20 amino acids. Written as DNA, the CDR3 is TGTGCCAGCAGTTCGTCTACCGGGACTAGCGGGAGGGGGAACACCGGGGAGCTGTTTTTT. This gives the protein CASSSSTGTSGRGNTGELFF.

This clonotype occurred a few times. The chain is built from TRBV7-6 and TRBJ2-3, with a weak D call TRBD1 (6 bases). The CDR3 is made up of 15 amino acids. The germline V gene has CDR1 SGHVS and CDR2 FNYEAQ. The V end lost 6 bases, the J end lost 0 bases, and 13 bases lay between the germline ends. The CDR3 coding sequence is TGTGCCAGCAGAAAACAGGGAACTAGCACAGATACGCAGTATTTT. Residues: CASRKQGTSTDTQYF.

This clonotype was detected a few times. This chain uses TRBV7-8 with TRBJ1-4, with D unclear. V was clipped by 5 bases and J by 5 bases, with 15 bases between them. The CDR3 runs to 15 residues. Germline V gene lookup returns CDR1 SGHVS and CDR2 FQNEAQ. CDR3 DNA: TGTGCCAGCAGCCCGGGTCGGGGTGTCAATGAAAAACTGTTTTTT. This gives the protein CASSPGRGVNEKLFF.

The CDR3 here is CASSVRDRLYNEQFF. As DNA, the CDR3 is TGTGCCAGCTCCGTCCGGGACAGGCTTTACAATGAGCAGTTCTTC. The gene calls are TRBV6-2 or TRBV6-3 and TRBJ2-1, with TRBD1 matching over 8 bases. This CDR3 comprises 15 residues. J lost 4 bases, V lost 8 bases, and 10 bases had no gene match. Germline CDR1 and CDR2: MNHEY and SVGEGT.

In its sample, this clonotype was seen many times. The rearrangement joins TRBV11-2 to TRBJ2-2; tentatively, D is TRBD1 (6 bases). Between the trimmed V and J ends, which lost 11 bases and 4 bases, there was a span of 11 bases. Germline V CDR1 and CDR2: SGHAT, FQNNGV. The CDR3 length is 12 residues. The CDR3 region is CAVQGSTGELFF. CDR3 DNA: TGTGCCGTACAGGGATCCACCGGGGAGCTGTTTTTT.